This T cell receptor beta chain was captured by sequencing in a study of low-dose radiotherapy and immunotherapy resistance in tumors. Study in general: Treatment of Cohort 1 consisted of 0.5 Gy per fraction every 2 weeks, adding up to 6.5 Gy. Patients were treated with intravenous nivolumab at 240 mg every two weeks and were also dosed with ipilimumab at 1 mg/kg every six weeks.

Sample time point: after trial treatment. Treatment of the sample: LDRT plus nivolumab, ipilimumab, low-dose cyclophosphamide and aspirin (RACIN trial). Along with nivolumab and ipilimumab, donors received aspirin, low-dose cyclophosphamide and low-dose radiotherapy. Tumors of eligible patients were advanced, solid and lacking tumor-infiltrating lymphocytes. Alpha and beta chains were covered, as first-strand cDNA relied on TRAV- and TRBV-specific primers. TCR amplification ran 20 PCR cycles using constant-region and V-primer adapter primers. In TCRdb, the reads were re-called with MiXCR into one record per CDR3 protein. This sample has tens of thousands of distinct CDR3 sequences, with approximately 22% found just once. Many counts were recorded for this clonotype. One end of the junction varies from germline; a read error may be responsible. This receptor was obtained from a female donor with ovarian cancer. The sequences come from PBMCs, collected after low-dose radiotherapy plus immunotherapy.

CDR3 bases: TGTTCCAGCAGGGGGACAGGGGGTAGGACTGAAGCTTTCTTT. Amino acids: CSSRGTGGRTEAFF. The chain combines TRBV6-6 with TRBJ1-1; 11 bases line up with TRBD1. This CDR3 contains 14 residues. The germline V gene encodes CDR1 MNHNY and CDR2 SVGAGI (reference sequence).